The sequence of this T cell receptor beta chain was determined in a study of control samples from healthy donors and cancer patients. Clones were sequenced by immunoSEQ multiplex PCR, and TCRdb holds only the in-frame ones, with some missing. Of around 170,000 clones in the sample, over 85% are singletons; the top ten hold roughly 1.3%. The ends were cut back, 6 bases at V and 0 bases at J, with 17 bases in the middle. The CDR3 runs 16 residues. Germline assignment: CDR1 MDHEN and CDR2 SYDVKM. Sequencing was done on a sample of blood. The origin of this receptor is a man in his thirties or forties in good health. The chain links TRBV28 to TRBJ1-1, with D perhaps matching TRBD1 (6 bases). In DNA form, the CDR3 reads TGTGCCAGCAGGCCAGGGGTAAAAGTTCTGAACACTGAAGCTTTCTTT. Amino acids: CASRPGVKVLNTEAFF.